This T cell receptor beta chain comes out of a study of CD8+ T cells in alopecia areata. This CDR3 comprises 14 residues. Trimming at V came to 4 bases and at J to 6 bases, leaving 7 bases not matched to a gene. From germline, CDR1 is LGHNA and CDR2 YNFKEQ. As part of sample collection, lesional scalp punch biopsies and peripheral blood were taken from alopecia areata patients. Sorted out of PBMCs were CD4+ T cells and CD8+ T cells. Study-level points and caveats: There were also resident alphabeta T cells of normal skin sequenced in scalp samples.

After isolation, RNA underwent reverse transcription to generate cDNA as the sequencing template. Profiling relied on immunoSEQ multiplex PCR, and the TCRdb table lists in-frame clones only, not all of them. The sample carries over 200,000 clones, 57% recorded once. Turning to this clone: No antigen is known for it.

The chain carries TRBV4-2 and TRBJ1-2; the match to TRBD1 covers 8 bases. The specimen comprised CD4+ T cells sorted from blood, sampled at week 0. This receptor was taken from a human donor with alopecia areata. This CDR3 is CASSPGQGGHGYTF. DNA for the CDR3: TGTGCCAGCAGCCCCGGACAGGGCGGCCATGGCTACACCTTC.